This TCR beta chain was recovered during a study of glioma-infiltrating T cells. General study results and limits: Very few CDR3 sequences were shared between tissue and blood.

This clonotype was counted a few times. Its antigen is undetermined. Per germline, CDR1 GTSNPN and CDR2 SVGIG (reference sequence). This CDR3 comprises 13 residues. V lost 3 bases and J 0 bases, leaving 6 bases between the germline ends. The iRepertoire nested amplicon-rescue multiplex PCR amplified TCR alpha and beta CDR3s from RNA. A single record per CDR3 protein comes from TCRdb applying MiXCR to the multiplex PCR reads. The table includes some 110,000 distinct CDR3 sequences, roughly 24% detected once. This clonotype was sampled from a human donor with low-grade glioma or glioblastoma, undergoing nonglioma brain surgery, or in good health (not recorded which). The chain links TRBV30 to TRBJ1-5; D is uncertain. The sample taken for sequencing was glioma tissue, nonneoplastic brain tissue, or PBMCs (not recorded which). The DNA of the CDR3 is TGTGCCTGGAGGAGGGATAGCAATCAGCCCCAGCATTTT. Its translation is CAWRRDSNQPQHF.